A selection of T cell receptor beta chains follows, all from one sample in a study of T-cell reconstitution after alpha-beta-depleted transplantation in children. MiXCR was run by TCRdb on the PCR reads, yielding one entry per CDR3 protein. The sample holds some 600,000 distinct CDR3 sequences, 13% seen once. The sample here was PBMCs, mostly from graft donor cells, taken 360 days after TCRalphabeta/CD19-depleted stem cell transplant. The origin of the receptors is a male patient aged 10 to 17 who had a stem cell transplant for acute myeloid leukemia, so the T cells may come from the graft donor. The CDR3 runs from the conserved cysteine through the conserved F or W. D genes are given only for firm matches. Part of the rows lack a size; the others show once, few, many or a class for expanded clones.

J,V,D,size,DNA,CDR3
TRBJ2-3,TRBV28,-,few,TGTGCCAGCAGTTTATTCGGCCGAGGGACGGTTAGCACAGATACGCAGTATTTT,CASSLFGRGTVSTDTQYF
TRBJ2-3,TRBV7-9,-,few,TGTGCCAGCAGCCTACCATGGGCCCTCCTCCGGACAGATACGCAGTATTTT,CASSLPWALLRTDTQYF
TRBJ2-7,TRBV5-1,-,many,TGCGCCAGCAGCTCCTTGACACTCTCCTACGAGCAGTACTTC,CASSSLTLSYEQYF
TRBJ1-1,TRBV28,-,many,TGTGCCAGCGTGGGGGTGAACACTGAAGCTTTCTTT,CASVGVNTEAFF
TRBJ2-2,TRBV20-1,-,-,TGCAGTGCCAGGCGCAGGGCGAACACCGGGGAGCTGTTTTTT,CSARRRANTGELFF
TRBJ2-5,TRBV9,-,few,TGTGCCAGCAGCGTAGGGGCAGGAGCGGGGACCCAGTACTTC,CASSVGAGAGTQYF
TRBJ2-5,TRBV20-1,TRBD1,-,TGCAGTGCAACTCTTGGACAGGGGGCTTACTTC,CSATLGQGAYF
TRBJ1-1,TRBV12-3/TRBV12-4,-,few,TGTGCCAGCAGTTCTCTTAGGACAGTCACTGAAGCTTTCTTT,CASSSLRTVTEAFF
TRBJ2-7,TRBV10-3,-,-,TGTGCCTCCGCCGAATGGAACTCCTACGAGCAGTACTTC,CASAEWNSYEQYF
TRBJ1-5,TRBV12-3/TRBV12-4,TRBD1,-,TGTGCCAGCACCTGGGGACAGGGCAATCAGCCCCAGCATTTT,CASTWGQGNQPQHF
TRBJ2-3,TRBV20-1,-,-,TGCAGTGCTAGAGACCCCTGGCGGTCTAGCACAGATACGCAGTATTTT,CSARDPWRSSTDTQYF
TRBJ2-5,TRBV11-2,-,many,TGTGCCAGCGGGAGTAGGAGGGACCAAGAGACCCAGTACTTC,CASGSRRDQETQYF
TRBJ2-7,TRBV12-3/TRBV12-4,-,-,TGTGCCAGCAGTTTAAAGGGACACAACTACGAGCAGTACTTC,CASSLKGHNYEQYF
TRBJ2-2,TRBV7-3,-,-,TGTGCCAGCAGCCCCTGGGAAGGCAACACCGGGGAGCTGTTTTTT,CASSPWEGNTGELFF
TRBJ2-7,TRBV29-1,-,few,TGCAGCGCCCGGGGGCAGGCGTTCGAGCAGTACTTC,CSARGQAFEQYF
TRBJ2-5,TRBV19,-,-,TGTGCCAGTAGTTCCGAGGATGGGGAGACCCAGTACTTC,CASSSEDGETQYF
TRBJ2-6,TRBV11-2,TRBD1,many,TGTGCCAGCAGCTTAAGGGACAGGGGTTTGGTTGGGGCCAACGTCCTGACTTTC,CASSLRDRGLVGANVLTF
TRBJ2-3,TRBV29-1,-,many,TGCAGCGTTGAAGATAGCGCAGATACGCAGTATTTT,CSVEDSADTQYF
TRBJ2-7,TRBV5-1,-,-,TGCGCCAGCAGCTTGGGGCAGATTGGAACCTACGAGCAGTACTTC,CASSLGQIGTYEQYF
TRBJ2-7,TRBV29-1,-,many,TGCAGCGTTGAAGGGGTTCGCTCCTACGAGCAGTACTTC,CSVEGVRSYEQYF